These 32 T cell receptor beta chains originate from one sample sequenced in a study of blood T cells in healthy people across ages. For the second PCR, which ran for 7 to 11 cycles, a sample-barcoded 5' primer and a J-beta primer mix were used. TCRdb used MiXCR to reprocess the 5' RACE reads, holding one entry per CDR3 protein. The repertoire holds around 850,000 distinct CDR3 sequences, with around 34% as singletons. The sample was blood. The receptors come from a man aged 18 to 29 in good health.

The chain combines TRBV30 with TRBJ2-1; D not resolved. Germline V gene data show CDR1 as GTSNPN and CDR2 as SVGIG (reference sequence). This CDR3 comprises 12 residues. V was clipped by 1 base and J by 6 bases, with 7 bases between them. CDR3 sequence (DNA): TGTGCCTGGAGTGAGGCCGGCAATGAGCAGTTCTTC. It codes for CAWSEAGNEQFF.

Comment on this clonotype: This may be a read error: a much more frequent sequence differs by one nucleotide. This chain links TRBV9 with TRBJ1-2; tentatively, D is TRBD1 (6 bases). The germline V gene has CDR1 SGDLS and CDR2 YYNGEE. Trimming stripped 6 bases from V and 2 bases from J, with 8 bases between. This CDR3 contains 12 residues. The CDR3, as DNA: TGTGCCAGCACCGGGACAAACTATGGCTACACCTTC. Amino acid sequence: CASTGTNYGYTF. Looking up the rest from reference TRBV9 and TRBJ1-2 gives the full variable domain: DSGVTQTPKHLITATGQRVTLRCSPRSGDLSVYWYQQSLDQGLQFLIQYYNGEERAKGNILERFSAQQFPDLHSELNLSSLELGDSALYFCASTGTNYGYTFGSGTRLTVV.

This chain connects TRBV15 to TRBJ1-1; D remains ambiguous. The V gene lost 3 bases and the J gene lost 6 bases, with 11 bases spanning the gap. The CDR3 runs 13 residues. Germline CDR1 is LNHNV and CDR2 is YYDKDF (reference sequence). CDR3 in amino acids: CATSSLWGAEAFF. In nucleotides, the CDR3 is TGTGCCACCAGCAGTTTATGGGGAGCTGAAGCTTTCTTT.

The rearrangement uses TRBV5-1 and TRBJ1-1; perhaps TRBD1 as D (5 bases). CDR1 is SGHRS, CDR2 YFSETQ, per germline. Trimming took off 2 bases at V and 3 bases at J, with 17 bases between the two ends. The CDR3 length is 16 residues. The DNA of the CDR3 is TGCGCCAGCAGCTTCGGGGCAGCCCGATCCGACACTGAAGCTTTCTTT. Translated, it gives CASSFGAARSDTEAFF.

This clonotype showed up many times. The chain links TRBV7-9 to TRBJ1-2; no reliable D call. There are 20 residues in the CDR3. Between the trimmed V and J ends, which lost 2 bases and 4 bases, there was a span of 29 bases. Germline V gene data show CDR1 as SEHNR and CDR2 as FQNEAQ (reference sequence). CDR3: CASSLYSLGSLDRVGYGYTF. CDR3 bases: TGTGCCAGCAGCTTATATAGTTTAGGGTCATTGGATCGTGTTGGCTATGGCTACACCTTC.

CDR3 in DNA: TGTGCCTGGAGTGTAAGGGGACAGGCGACTTTCTTT. Translation gives CAWSVRGQATFF. This chain links TRBV30 with TRBJ1-1, with 8 bases matching TRBD1. J gave up 12 bases and V 0 bases, and 6 bases lay outside the gene matches. The CDR3 totals 12 residues. Germline CDR1 is GTSNPN and CDR2 is SVGIG (reference sequence). Combining the CDR3 with reference TRBV30 and TRBJ1-1 gives the whole variable domain SQTIHQWPATLVQPVGSPLSLECTVEGTSNPNLYWYRQAAGRGLQLLFYSVGIGQISSEVPQNLSASRPQDRQFILSSKKLLLSDSGFYLCAWSVRGQATFFGQGTRLTVV.

This clonotype was observed a handful of times. The chain links TRBV4-1 to TRBJ2-4; either TRBD1 or TRBD2 may supply D (5 bases each). Germline values: CDR1 MGHRA, CDR2 YSYEKL. This CDR3 spans 15 amino acids. The ends were cut back, 4 bases at V and 4 bases at J, with 14 bases in the middle. CDR3 in DNA: TGCGCCAGCAGCCCACCGGGACCGGGAAAAAACATTCAGTACTTC. Translation: CASSPPGPGKNIQYF.

This clonotype was seen more than once but under ten times. The chain links TRBV10-3 to TRBJ1-2; D gene uncertain. This CDR3 region has 15 residues. The germline V gene encodes CDR1 ENHRY and CDR2 SYGVKD. Trimming pared 0 bases from V and 5 bases from J, leaving 13 bases between. CDR3 sequence reads: CAISESSGISYGYTF. The CDR3, as DNA: TGTGCCATCAGTGAGTCATCAGGTATTTCGTATGGCTACACCTTC.

The chain couples TRBV7-2 to TRBJ2-7, with 11 bases aligning to TRBD2. Germline CDR1 reads SGHTA; CDR2 reads FQGNSA. The CDR3 runs 14 residues. The trim removed 4 bases at V and 5 bases at J, leaving 4 bases unmatched. Written as DNA, the CDR3 is TGTGCCAGCAGCTCTAGCGGGGGGCGGAACGAGCAGTACTTC. Amino acid sequence: CASSSSGGRNEQYF.

The chain employs TRBV5-1 and TRBJ1-2; no definite D call. Germline lookup yields CDR1 SGHRS and CDR2 YFSETQ. The CDR3 length is 17 residues. Trimming removed 9 bases from V and 6 bases from J, with 30 bases in between. The CDR3: CANTDSPYGTPRNGYTF. The CDR3 DNA reads as TGCGCCAACACCGATTCGCCATATGGAACTCCGAGGAATGGCTACACCTTC.

Note on this clonotype: A much larger clone lies one base from this, so it may be a read error. This rearrangement joins TRBV10-3 to TRBJ2-3, with D hard to call. The CDR3 is 14 residues long. Germline values: CDR1 ENHRY, CDR2 SYGVKD. The CDR3 nucleotides are TGTGTCGTACGTGCGGACCGGCGCACAGATACGCAGTATTTT. It yields the protein CVVRADRRTDTQYF.

The chain links TRBV6-5 to TRBJ1-5, with D unclear. There are 13 residues in the CDR3. V dropped 5 bases and J dropped 4 bases, with 9 bases sitting between them. Germline lookup yields CDR1 MNHEY and CDR2 SVGAGI. The CDR3 region has the DNA TGTGCCAGCAGTGCCCGGGAGAATCAGCCCCAGCATTTT. Amino acid sequence: CASSARENQPQHF.

In this sample, this clonotype turned up a few times. A read error may produce the germline difference seen at one junction end. The chain combines TRBV12-3 or TRBV12-4 with TRBJ2-5; D gene uncertain. This CDR3 region has 15 residues. In DNA, the CDR3 is TGTGCCAGCAGTTTTGATGAACTAACCTACAATGAGCAGTATTTC. The encoded protein is CASSFDELTYNEQYF.

The rearrangement links TRBV12-3 or TRBV12-4 to TRBJ2-6; possibly TRBD2 for D (6 bases). V was shortened by 7 bases and J by 4 bases, with 14 bases between the two germline ends. CDR3 length: 15 residues. The CDR3 sequence is CASNSMAGGANVLTF. DNA for the CDR3: TGTGCCAGCAATTCGATGGCGGGGGGGGCCAACGTCCTGACTTTC.

This clonotype was picked up a small number of times. The V gene is TRBV20-1, the J gene TRBJ1-4; D is perhaps TRBD1 (6 bases). Per germline, CDR1 DFQATT and CDR2 SNEGSKA (reference sequence). CDR3 length: 16 amino acids. V was shortened by 0 bases and J by 4 bases, with 15 bases between the two germline ends. The CDR3 loop is CSARDPIQGNNEKLFF. DNA of the CDR3: TGCAGTGCTAGAGATCCGATTCAGGGGAATAATGAAAAACTGTTTTTT.

This clonotype appeared many times. V usage is TRBV7-3 and J usage is TRBJ2-6, with D unresolved. Trimming removed 0 bases at V and 0 bases at J, with 9 bases between. The germline gives CDR1 SGHTA, CDR2 FQGTGA. This CDR3 is 17 amino acids long. The CDR3 coding sequence is TGTGCCAGCAGCTTAACGAGGCATAACTCTGGGGCCAACGTCCTGACTTTC. Translation: CASSLTRHNSGANVLTF.

The J gene is TRBJ2-7, the V gene TRBV7-8; maybe TRBD2 (5 bases). In germline, CDR1 is SGHVS, CDR2 FQNEAQ. This CDR3 contains 16 residues. V lost 2 bases and J lost 4, with 18 bases in between. CDR3 DNA sequence: TGTGCCAGCAGCTTAACCGCCGGGAAACCTAGTTACGAGCAGTACTTC. The encoded protein is CASSLTAGKPSYEQYF.

The chain uses TRBV3-1 and TRBJ2-1; TRBD2 agrees at 7 bases. The end of the DNA aligns better with TRBJ2-7, so the J call may be wrong. There are 18 residues in the CDR3. Per the germline V gene, CDR1 is LGHDT and CDR2 is YNNKEL (reference sequence). CDR3 loop: CASSQAVRGRSSYNEQYF. The CDR3 DNA sequence: TGTGCCAGCAGCCAAGCGGTGCGGGGGAGAAGCTCCTACAATGAGCAGTACTTC.

This clonotype was observed a few times. The chain recombines TRBV7-8 with TRBJ1-6; 7 bases fit TRBD1. The CDR3 sequence is 15 residues long. J lost 9 bases, V lost 1 base, and 6 bases had no gene match. Germline-derived CDR1 and CDR2 are SGHVS and FQNEAQ. The CDR3 spells CASSLVGDSSSPLHF. In nucleotides, the CDR3 is TGTGCCAGCAGCTTAGTTGGGGACAGCTCTTCACCCCTCCACTTT.

This clonotype was seen more than once but under ten times. V gene TRBV4-1 combines with J gene TRBJ2-1; D remains ambiguous. Germline V gene lookup returns CDR1 MGHRA and CDR2 YSYEKL. The V and J ends lost 3 bases and 8 bases respectively, with 11 bases between them. The CDR3 sequence is 13 residues long. The CDR3 region has the DNA TGCGCCAGCAGCCAGGTTTTTCTTGATGAGCAGTTCTTC. Amino acids: CASSQVFLDEQFF.

This clonotype was counted between two and nine times. The V and J genes are TRBV20-1 and TRBJ2-5; a possible D gene is TRBD1 (5 bases). The V and J ends lost 6 bases and 4 bases respectively, with 21 bases between them. The CDR3 spans 15 residues. CDR1 is DFQATT, CDR2 SNEGSKA, per germline (reference sequence). This CDR3 is CSAHAPGSGGETQYF. The CDR3 nucleotides read TGCAGTGCGCACGCGCCAGGGTCGGGCGGAGAGACCCAGTACTTC.

As to this clonotype: This sequence may be a read error, since a much larger clone differs from it by one base. This chain connects TRBV6-5 to TRBJ2-3; 8 nucleotides line up with TRBD2. Germline-derived CDR1 and CDR2 are MNHEY and SVGAGI. This CDR3 spans 14 amino acids. V lost 4 bases to trimming and J lost 7 bases; unmatched junction nucleotides: 7. CDR3 sequence reads: CASSLTGGGNTQYF. CDR3 nucleotide sequence: TGTGCCAGCAGTTTAACCGGGGGGGGAAATACGCAGTATTTT.

CDR3 amino acids: CASSQDYRLAGREQFF. For the CDR3, the DNA is TGCGCCAGCAGCCAAGATTATCGACTAGCGGGAAGGGAGCAGTTCTTC. V usage is TRBV4-3 and J usage is TRBJ2-1; the match to TRBD2 covers 11 bases. Trimming cost V 0 bases and J 10 bases; bases outside gene matches: 8. CDR3 length: 16 residues. CDR1 is LGHNA, CDR2 YSLEER, per germline.

This clonotype was found a few times. The V and J genes are TRBV7-3 and TRBJ2-1, with 10 positions matching TRBD2. The length of the CDR3 is 16 residues. CDR1 is SGHTA, CDR2 FQGTGA, per germline. The V and J ends lost 0 bases and 8 bases, in that order; junction bases with no gene match: 7. CDR3 sequence: CASSLTSSGGFDEQFF. The CDR3 DNA follows: TGTGCCAGCAGCTTAACGTCTAGCGGGGGTTTCGATGAGCAGTTCTTC.

This clonotype was found a few times. The rearrangement joins TRBV11-2 to TRBJ2-4; D remains ambiguous. CDR3 size: 15 residues. Trimming pared 0 bases from V and 6 bases from J, leaving 12 bases between. Germline CDR1 reads SGHAT; CDR2 reads FQNNGV. The CDR3 is CASSLEYLTGNIQYF. The DNA of the CDR3 is TGTGCCAGCAGCTTAGAGTACCTCACGGGAAACATTCAGTACTTC.

This clonotype has at least ten counts. The rearrangement uses TRBV29-1 and TRBJ2-3; no firm D call. Germline-derived CDR1 and CDR2 are SQVTM and ANQGSEA. The CDR3 has 11 amino acids. The ends were cut back, 4 bases at V and 7 bases at J, with 9 bases in the middle. CDR3 region: CSVAEGNTQYF. The CDR3 DNA follows: TGCAGCGTTGCCGAAGGAAATACGCAGTATTTT.

The J gene is TRBJ2-6, the V gene TRBV29-1; D is perhaps TRBD1 or TRBD2 (5 bases each). The CDR3 is made up of 15 amino acids. CDR1 and CDR2 from the germline V gene are SQVTM and ANQGSEA. The V end lost 7 bases, the J end lost 0 bases, and 13 bases lay between the germline ends. CDR3 residues: CSAPSGGSGANVLTF. CDR3 DNA sequence: TGCAGCGCTCCCTCTGGGGGCTCTGGGGCCAACGTCCTGACTTTC.

In the case of this clonotype: Possible read error: a much larger clone is one base away. J is TRBJ2-4 and V is TRBV12-3 or TRBV12-4; the D gene is possibly TRBD1 (5 bases). Gene TRBJ2-7 matches the end of the DNA better, so the J call may be wrong. The CDR3 sequence is 13 residues long. CDR3 sequence: CASSVQGGHEQYF. The CDR3 DNA reads as TGTGCCAGCAGTGTTCAGGGTGGCCACGAGCAGTACTTC.

The gene calls are TRBV29-1 and TRBJ2-2; 9 nucleotides line up with TRBD1. The CDR3 length is 11 residues. From germline, CDR1 is SQVTM and CDR2 ANQGSEA. Trimming took 7 bases from V and 6 from J; bases not matched to a gene: 0. CDR3 protein: CSGQGAGELFF. CDR3 DNA sequence: TGCAGCGGACAGGGGGCCGGGGAGCTGTTTTTT.

This chain links TRBV7-2 with TRBJ2-1; D might be TRBD2 (5 bases). CDR1 SGHTA and CDR2 FQGNSA come from the germline V gene. CDR3 size: 13 residues. Trimming removed 5 bases from V and 11 bases from J, with 16 bases in between. The chain's CDR3 is CASSQAERVKQFF. CDR3 sequence (DNA): TGTGCCAGCAGCCAGGCCGAGAGGGTGAAGCAGTTCTTC.

This clonotype was counted only a few times. The CDR3 region is CASRPDRGAYTGANVLTF. The CDR3 DNA reads as TGTGCCAGCAGGCCTGACAGGGGGGCCTATACTGGGGCCAACGTCCTGACTTTC. The chain links TRBV6-1 to TRBJ2-6; the match to TRBD1 covers 9 bases. Germline trimming cut 6 bases from V and 2 bases from J; bases unmatched to any gene: 11. Germline-derived CDR1 and CDR2 are MNHNS and SASEGT. The CDR3 has 18 amino acids.

The chain recombines TRBV20-1 with TRBJ2-3; D uncertain. The germline V and J ends were trimmed by 1 base and 3 bases, with 8 bases remaining between them. Germline V lookup: CDR1 DFQATT, CDR2 SNEGSKA (reference sequence). There are 13 residues in the CDR3. In DNA form, the CDR3 reads TGCAGTGCTAGAGGAGGTAGTACAGATACGCAGTATTTT. Protein: CSARGGSTDTQYF.